Listed below are T cell receptor beta chains from one sample, sequenced in a study of identical twins. TCRdb re-derived calls from the 5' RACE reads in MiXCR, one entry per CDR3 protein. Here the sample spans some 500,000 distinct CDR3 sequences, 9.5% to 10% being singletons. These data were likewise used in another study, on yellow fever vaccine responses in identical twins.

Sequenced sample: PBMCs. The receptors come from a woman between 18 and 29 years old in good health. The CDR3 runs from the conserved cysteine through the conserved F or W. A D gene is named only where the DNA matches it firmly. Some rows mark clone size as missing; the rest say once, few, many or name a class of expanded clone.

cdr3_aa cdr3_nt v_call clone_size d_call j_call
CASSSGTSSTDTQYF TGTGCCAGCAGTTCAGGGACTAGCAGCACAGATACGCAGTATTTT TRBV6-2/TRBV6-3 many TRBD2 TRBJ2-3
CASSQDPGLGPGDTQYF TGTGCCAGCAGCCAAGACCCGGGACTAGGGCCGGGAGATACGCAGTATTTT TRBV4-2 few TRBD2 TRBJ2-3
CAISEIRGLAGGEQFF TGTGCCATCAGTGAGATTCGGGGACTAGCGGGAGGTGAGCAGTTCTTC TRBV10-3 NA TRBD2 TRBJ2-1
CTSSLPPARQPYNEQFF TGTACCAGCAGTCTACCCCCGGCCAGGCAACCCTACAATGAGCAGTTCTTC TRBV12-3/TRBV12-4 NA NA TRBJ2-1
CASSQVRGYPEAFF TGCGCCAGCAGCCAAGTTCGGGGGTACCCTGAAGCTTTCTTT TRBV4-1 NA NA TRBJ1-1
CASSLRTGWEQYF TGCGCCAGCAGCTTACGGACAGGGTGGGAGCAGTACTTC TRBV5-1 few TRBD1 TRBJ2-7
CASSFTGISYEQYF TGCGCCAGCAGCTTTACAGGGATTTCCTACGAGCAGTACTTC TRBV5-1 many NA TRBJ2-7
CASSQVGTPSYEQYF TGTGCCAGCAGCCAAGTGGGGACCCCCTCCTACGAGCAGTACTTC TRBV3-1 NA NA TRBJ2-7
CASSLSLPGDEQYF TGCGCCAGCAGCTTGTCCCTCCCGGGTGACGAGCAGTACTTC TRBV5-1 NA NA TRBJ2-7
CASSEDRAVLAKNIQYF TGTGCCAGCAGTGAAGATCGAGCGGTCCTAGCCAAAAACATTCAGTACTTC TRBV2 few NA TRBJ2-4
CASTEREVYHNEQFF TGTGCCAGCACCGAGCGGGAAGTTTACCACAATGAGCAGTTCTTC TRBV28 NA TRBD2 TRBJ2-1
CASSSSGAGEQYF TGTGCCAGCAGCTCATCGGGGGCAGGGGAGCAGTACTTC TRBV7-9 NA NA TRBJ2-7
CASSLYGGIVYNEQFF TGTGCCAGCAGCTTGTACGGGGGGATTGTCTACAATGAGCAGTTCTTC TRBV5-6 few TRBD2 TRBJ2-1
CASSYDDRGTRETQYF TGTGCCAGCAGTTACGACGACAGGGGGACCCGGGAGACCCAGTACTTC TRBV6-5 few TRBD1 TRBJ2-5
CASIQALLAGGPNTQYF TGTGCCAGCATCCAAGCCCTACTAGCGGGGGGGCCAAATACGCAGTATTTT TRBV6-1 many TRBD2 TRBJ2-3